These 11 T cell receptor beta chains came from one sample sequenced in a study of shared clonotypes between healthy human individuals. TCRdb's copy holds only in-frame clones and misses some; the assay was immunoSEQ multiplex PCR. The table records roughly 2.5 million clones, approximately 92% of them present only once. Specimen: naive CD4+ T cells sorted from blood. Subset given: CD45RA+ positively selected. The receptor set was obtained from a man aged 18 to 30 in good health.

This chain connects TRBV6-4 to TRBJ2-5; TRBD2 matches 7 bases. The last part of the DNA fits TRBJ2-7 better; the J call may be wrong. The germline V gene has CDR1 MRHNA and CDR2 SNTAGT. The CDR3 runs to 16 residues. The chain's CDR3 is CASSDSGRGSSYEQYF. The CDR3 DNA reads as TGTGCCAGCAGTGACTCTGGGCGGGGGAGCTCCTACGAGCAGTACTTC.

The CDR3 sequence is CASSKDITSRGTDTQYF. CDR3 DNA sequence: TGTGCCAGCAGCAAAGATATAACTAGCCGTGGCACAGATACGCAGTATTTT. This rearrangement joins TRBV21-1 to TRBJ2-3; the DNA was not used to check the table's D call, TRBD2. TRBV21-1 is deemed a pseudogene. The CDR3 sequence is 17 residues long.

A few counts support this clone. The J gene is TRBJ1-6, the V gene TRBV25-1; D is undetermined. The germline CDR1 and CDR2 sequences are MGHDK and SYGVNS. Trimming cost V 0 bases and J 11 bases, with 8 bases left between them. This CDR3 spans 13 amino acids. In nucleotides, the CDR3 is TGTGCCAGCAGTGAATATCAGAGGGCACCCCTCCACTTT. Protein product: CASSEYQRAPLHF.

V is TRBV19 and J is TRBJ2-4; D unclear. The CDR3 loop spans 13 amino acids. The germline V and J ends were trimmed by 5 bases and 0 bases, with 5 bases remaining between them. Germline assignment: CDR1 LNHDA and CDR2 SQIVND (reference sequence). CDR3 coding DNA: TGTGCCAGTAGTTCGGTAGCCAAAAACATTCAGTACTTC. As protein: CASSSVAKNIQYF. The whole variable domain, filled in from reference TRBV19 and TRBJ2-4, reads DGGITQSPKYLFRKEGQNVTLSCEQNLNHDAMYWYRQDPGQGLRLIYYSQIVNDFQKGDIAEGYSVSREKKESFPLTVTSAQKNPTAFYLCASSSVAKNIQYFGAGTRLSVL.

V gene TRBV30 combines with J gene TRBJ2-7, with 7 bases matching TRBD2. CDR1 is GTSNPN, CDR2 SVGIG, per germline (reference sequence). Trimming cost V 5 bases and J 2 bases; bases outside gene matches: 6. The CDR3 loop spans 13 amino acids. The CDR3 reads CAWSGGQAYEQYF. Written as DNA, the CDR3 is TGTGCCTGGTCGGGAGGTCAGGCCTACGAGCAGTACTTC.

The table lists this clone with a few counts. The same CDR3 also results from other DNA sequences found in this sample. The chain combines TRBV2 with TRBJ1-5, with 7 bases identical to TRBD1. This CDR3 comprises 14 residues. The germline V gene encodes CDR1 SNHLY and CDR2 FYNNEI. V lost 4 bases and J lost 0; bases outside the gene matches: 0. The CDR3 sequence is CASSGQGSNQPQHF. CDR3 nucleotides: TGTGCCAGCAGTGGACAGGGTAGCAATCAGCCCCAGCATTTT.

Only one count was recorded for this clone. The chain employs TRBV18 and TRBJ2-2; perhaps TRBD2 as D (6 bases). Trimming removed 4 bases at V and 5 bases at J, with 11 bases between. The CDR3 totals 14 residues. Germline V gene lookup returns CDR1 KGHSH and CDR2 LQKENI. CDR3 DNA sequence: TGTGCCAGCTCACGCGGACTACCGACCGGGGAGCTGTTTTTT. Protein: CASSRGLPTGELFF.

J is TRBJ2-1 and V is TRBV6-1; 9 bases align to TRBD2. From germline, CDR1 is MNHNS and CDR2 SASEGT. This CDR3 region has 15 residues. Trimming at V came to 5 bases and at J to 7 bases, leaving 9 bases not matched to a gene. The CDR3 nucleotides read TGTGCCAGCAGTTTAGCGGGGGCCATCGGGAATGAGCAGTTCTTC. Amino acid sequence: CASSLAGAIGNEQFF.

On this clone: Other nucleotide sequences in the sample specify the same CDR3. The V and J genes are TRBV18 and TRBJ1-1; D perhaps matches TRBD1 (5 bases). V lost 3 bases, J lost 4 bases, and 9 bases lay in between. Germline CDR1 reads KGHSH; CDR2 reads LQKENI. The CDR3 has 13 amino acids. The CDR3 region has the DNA TGTGCCAGCTCACCTAGTGGGGGCACTGAAGCTTTCTTT. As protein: CASSPSGGTEAFF. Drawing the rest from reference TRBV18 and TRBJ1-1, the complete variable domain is NAGVMQNPRHLVRRRGQEARLRCSPMKGHSHVYWYRQLPEEGLKFMVYLQKENIIDESGMPKERFSAEFPKEGPSILRIQQVVRGDSAAYFCASSPSGGTEAFFGQGTRLTVV.

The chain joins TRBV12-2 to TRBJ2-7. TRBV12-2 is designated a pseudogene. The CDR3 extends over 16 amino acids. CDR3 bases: TGTGCAAGTCGCTTAATCCAGGGAGTGGATTCCTACGAGCAGTACTTC. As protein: CASRLIQGVDSYEQYF.

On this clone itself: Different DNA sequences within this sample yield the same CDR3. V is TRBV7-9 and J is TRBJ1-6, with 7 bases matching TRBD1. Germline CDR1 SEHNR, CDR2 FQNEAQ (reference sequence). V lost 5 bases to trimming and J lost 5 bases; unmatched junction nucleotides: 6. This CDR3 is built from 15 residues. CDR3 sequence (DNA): TGTGCCAGCAGCCCGAGACAGGGAGATAATTCACCCCTCCACTTT. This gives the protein CASSPRQGDNSPLHF.